This entry lists 5 T cell receptor beta chains sequenced from one sample in a study of read filtering for tumor transcriptome and immune sequencing. From about 400 ng of RNA, a library with molecular barcoded alpha/delta and beta/gamma adaptors was made. TCRdb re-called the reads through MiXCR, storing one row per CDR3 protein. The sample gives fewer than 150,000 distinct CDR3 sequences, over 10% of which show up once; 9.5% to 12% is in the top ten. The sample comprised a population of CD138-negative cells sorted from bone marrow. The source of these receptors is a donor at least 40 years old with multiple myeloma.

At least ten counts were recorded for this clonotype. The chain employs TRBV20-1 and TRBJ2-1; D perhaps matches TRBD1 (6 bases). Looked up from germline, CDR1 is DFQATT and CDR2 is SNEGSKA (reference sequence). V dropped 3 bases and J dropped 6 bases, with 24 bases sitting between them. This CDR3 region has 17 residues. CDR3 in DNA: TGCAGTGCTAGCAAACAAGGGGGTGGGGTGGGGCCCAATGAGCAGTTCTTC. Amino acids: CSASKQGGGVGPNEQFF.

Comment on this clonotype: Possible read error: a much larger clone is one base away. This likely comes from a read error, as the CDR3 has no conserved phenylalanine or tryptophan at its end. The V gene is TRBV12-3 or TRBV12-4, the J gene TRBJ2-2; 11 bases map to TRBD2. CDR3 length: 15 residues. The ends lost 5 bases at V and 5 bases at J; junction bases unmatched: 4. The CDR3 DNA follows: TGTGCCAGCAGTGCCTCTAGCGGGGGGACCGGGGAGCTGTTTCTT. Translated: CASSASSGGTGELFL.

At least ten counts were recorded for this clonotype. This chain uses TRBV20-1 with TRBJ2-3; D gene unclear. The CDR3 has 14 amino acids. The germline V gene has CDR1 DFQATT and CDR2 SNEGSKA (reference sequence). V lost 4 bases to trimming and J lost 4 bases, with 15 bases between them. The CDR3, as DNA: TGCAGTGCTACGACCCCGGGCTACGCAGATACGCAGTATTTT. Its protein is CSATTPGYADTQYF.

This clonotype was counted ten times or more. This chain joins TRBV4-1 and TRBJ2-2, with D tentatively TRBD1 (6 bases). Trimming stripped 2 bases from V and 6 bases from J, with 13 bases between. This CDR3 spans 15 amino acids. Germline lookup yields CDR1 MGHRA and CDR2 YSYEKL. This chain's CDR3 is CASSQLDRSAGELFF. Here the CDR3 DNA reads TGCGCCAGCAGCCAACTAGACAGGTCCGCCGGGGAGCTGTTTTTT.

This clonotype came up many times. This sequence joins TRBV7-8 and TRBJ1-4, with TRBD1 identical over 7 bases. The CDR3 spans 15 residues. Germline V gene data show CDR1 as SGHVS and CDR2 as FQNEAQ. Trimming took 7 bases from V and 7 from J; bases not matched to a gene: 12. CDR3 nucleotides: TGTGCCAGCAAGCAAGACAGGGATGGAGGTGAAAAACTGTTTTTT. Translation: CASKQDRDGGEKLFF.